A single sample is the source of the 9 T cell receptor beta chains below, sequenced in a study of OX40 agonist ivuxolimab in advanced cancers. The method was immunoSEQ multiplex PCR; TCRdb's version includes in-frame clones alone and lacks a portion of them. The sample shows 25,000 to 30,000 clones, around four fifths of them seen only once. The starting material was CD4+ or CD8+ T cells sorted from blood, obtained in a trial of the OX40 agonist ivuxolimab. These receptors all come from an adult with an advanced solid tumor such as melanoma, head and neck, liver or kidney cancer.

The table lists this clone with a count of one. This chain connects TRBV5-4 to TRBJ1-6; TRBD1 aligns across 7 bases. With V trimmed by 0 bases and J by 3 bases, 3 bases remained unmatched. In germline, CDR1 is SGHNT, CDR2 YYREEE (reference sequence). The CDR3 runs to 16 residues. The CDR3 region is CASSLGDSFYNSPLHF. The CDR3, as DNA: TGTGCCAGCAGCTTGGGGGACAGTTTCTATAATTCACCCCTCCACTTT.

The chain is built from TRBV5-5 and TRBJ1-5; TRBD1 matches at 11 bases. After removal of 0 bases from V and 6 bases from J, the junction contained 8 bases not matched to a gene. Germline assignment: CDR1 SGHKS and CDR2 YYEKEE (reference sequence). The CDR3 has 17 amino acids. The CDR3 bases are TGTGCCAGCAGCTTGGTGAAGGACAGGGGGCAGGGTCAGCCCCAGCATTTT. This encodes CASSLVKDRGQGQPQHF.

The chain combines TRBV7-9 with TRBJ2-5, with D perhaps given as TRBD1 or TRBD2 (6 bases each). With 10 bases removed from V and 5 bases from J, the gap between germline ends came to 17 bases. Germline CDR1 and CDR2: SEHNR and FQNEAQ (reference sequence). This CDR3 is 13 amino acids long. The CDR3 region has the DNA TGTGCCAACGCTCTTTTAGGGGGGGAGACCCAGTACTTC. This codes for CANALLGGETQYF.

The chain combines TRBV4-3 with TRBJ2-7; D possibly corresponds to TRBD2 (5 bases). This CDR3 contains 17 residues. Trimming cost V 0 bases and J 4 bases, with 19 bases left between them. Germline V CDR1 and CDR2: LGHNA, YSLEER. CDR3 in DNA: TGCGCCAGCAGCCAAGAGGGAAGATACGGGTCGGGATACGAGCAGTACTTC. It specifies CASSQEGRYGSGYEQYF.

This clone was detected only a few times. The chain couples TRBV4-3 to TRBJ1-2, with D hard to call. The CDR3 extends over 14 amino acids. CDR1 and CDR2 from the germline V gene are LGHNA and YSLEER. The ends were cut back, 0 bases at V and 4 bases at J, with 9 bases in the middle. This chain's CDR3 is CASSQERESYGYTF. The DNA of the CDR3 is TGCGCCAGCAGCCAAGAGCGGGAAAGCTATGGCTACACCTTC.

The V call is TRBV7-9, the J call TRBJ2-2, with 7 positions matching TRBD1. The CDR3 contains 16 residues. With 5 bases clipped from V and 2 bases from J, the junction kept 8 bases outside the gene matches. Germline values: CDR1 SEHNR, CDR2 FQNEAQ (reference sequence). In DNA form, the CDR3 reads TGTGCCAGCAGCCAGGGGACAGCCTCAAACACCGGGGAGCTGTTTTTT. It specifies CASSQGTASNTGELFF.

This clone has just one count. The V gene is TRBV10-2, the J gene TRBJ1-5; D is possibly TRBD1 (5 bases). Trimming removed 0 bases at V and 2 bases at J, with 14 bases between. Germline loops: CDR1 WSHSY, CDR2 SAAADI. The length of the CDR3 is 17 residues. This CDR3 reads CASSESTRGGGNQPQHF. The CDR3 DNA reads TGCGCCAGCAGTGAGTCGACTCGGGGAGGGGGCAATCAGCCCCAGCATTTT.

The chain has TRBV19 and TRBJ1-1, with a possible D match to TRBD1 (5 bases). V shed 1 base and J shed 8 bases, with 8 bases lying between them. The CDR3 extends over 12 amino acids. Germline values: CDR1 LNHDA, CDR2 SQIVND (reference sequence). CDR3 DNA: TGTGCCAGTAGTATAGGGCGGGGGGAAGCTTTCTTT. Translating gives CASSIGRGEAFF. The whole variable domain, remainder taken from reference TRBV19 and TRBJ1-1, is DGGITQSPKYLFRKEGQNVTLSCEQNLNHDAMYWYRQDPGQGLRLIYYSQIVNDFQKGDIAEGYSVSREKKESFPLTVTSAQKNPTAFYLCASSIGRGEAFFGQGTRLTVV.

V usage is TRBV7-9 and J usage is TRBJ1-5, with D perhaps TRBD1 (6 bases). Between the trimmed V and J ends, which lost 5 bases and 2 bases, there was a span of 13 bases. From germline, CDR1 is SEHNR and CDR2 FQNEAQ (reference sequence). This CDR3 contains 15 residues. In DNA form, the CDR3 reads TGTGCCAGCAGCCCTGCGGGGGGCGGCAATCAGCCCCAGCATTTT. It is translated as CASSPAGGGNQPQHF.